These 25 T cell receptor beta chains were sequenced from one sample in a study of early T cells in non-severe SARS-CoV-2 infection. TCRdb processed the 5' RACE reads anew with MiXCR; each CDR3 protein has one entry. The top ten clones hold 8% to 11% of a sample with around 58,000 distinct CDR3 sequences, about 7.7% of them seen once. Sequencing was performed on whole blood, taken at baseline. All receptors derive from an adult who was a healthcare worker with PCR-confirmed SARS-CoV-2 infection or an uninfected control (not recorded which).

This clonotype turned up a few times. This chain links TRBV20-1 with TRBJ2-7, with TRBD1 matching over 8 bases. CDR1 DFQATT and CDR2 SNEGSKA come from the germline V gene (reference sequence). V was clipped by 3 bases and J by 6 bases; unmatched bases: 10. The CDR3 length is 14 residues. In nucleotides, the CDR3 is TGCAGTGCTAGGAACCCTGGGACAGGCTCCGAGCAGTACTTC. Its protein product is CSARNPGTGSEQYF.

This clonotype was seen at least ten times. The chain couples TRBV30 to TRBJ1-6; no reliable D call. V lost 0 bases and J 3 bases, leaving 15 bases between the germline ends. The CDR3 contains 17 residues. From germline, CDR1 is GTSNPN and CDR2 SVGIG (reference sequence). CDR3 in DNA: TGTGCCTGGAGTGTACCATGGCGGGGTGTCTATAATTCACCCCTCCACTTT. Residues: CAWSVPWRGVYNSPLHF.

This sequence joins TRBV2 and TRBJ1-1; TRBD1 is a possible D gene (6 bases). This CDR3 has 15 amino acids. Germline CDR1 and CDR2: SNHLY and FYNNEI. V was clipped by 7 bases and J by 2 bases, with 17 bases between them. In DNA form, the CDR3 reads TGTGCCAGCATTAGGGGGGCGCGGACTAACACTGAAGCTTTCTTT. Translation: CASIRGARTNTEAFF. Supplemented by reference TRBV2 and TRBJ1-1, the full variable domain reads EPEVTQTPSHQVTQMGQEVILRCVPISNHLYFYWYRQILGQKVEFLVSFYNNEISEKSEIFDDQFSVERPDGSNFTLKIRSTKLEDSAMYFCASIRGARTNTEAFFGQGTRLTVV.

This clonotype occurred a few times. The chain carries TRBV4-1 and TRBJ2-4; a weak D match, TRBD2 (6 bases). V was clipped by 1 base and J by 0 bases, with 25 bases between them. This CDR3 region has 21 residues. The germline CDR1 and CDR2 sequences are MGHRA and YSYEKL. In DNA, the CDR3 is TGCGCCAGCAGCCAAGCGAAACTTCGGGGGAGACTTACTTTAGCCAAAAACATTCAGTACTTC. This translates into CASSQAKLRGRLTLAKNIQYF.

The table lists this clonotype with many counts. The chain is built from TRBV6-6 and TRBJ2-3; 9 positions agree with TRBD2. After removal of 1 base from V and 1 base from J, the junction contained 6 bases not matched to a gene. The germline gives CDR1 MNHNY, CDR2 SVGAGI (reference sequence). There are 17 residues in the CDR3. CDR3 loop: CASSYFISGSGTDTQYF. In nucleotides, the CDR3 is TGTGCCAGCAGTTACTTTATTAGCGGGAGTGGCACAGATACGCAGTATTTT.

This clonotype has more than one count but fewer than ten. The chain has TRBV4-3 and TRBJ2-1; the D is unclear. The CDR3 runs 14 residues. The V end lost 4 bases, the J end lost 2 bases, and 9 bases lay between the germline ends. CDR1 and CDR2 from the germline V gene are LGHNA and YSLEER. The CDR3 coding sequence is TGCGCCAGCAGCCGCGAGAATACCTACAATGAGCAGTTCTTC. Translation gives CASSRENTYNEQFF.

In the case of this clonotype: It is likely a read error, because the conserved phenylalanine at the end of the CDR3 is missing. This CDR3 is CASSLGDRVYYGYTS. DNA for the CDR3: TGTGCCAGCAGCTTAGGGGACAGGGTTTACTATGGCTACACCTCC. The chain joins TRBV7-2 to TRBJ1-2; 9 nucleotides line up with TRBD1. V trimming: 1 base; J trimming: 3 bases; junction bases outside the gene matches: 3. The CDR3 totals 15 residues. Germline V CDR1 and CDR2: SGHTA, FQGNSA.

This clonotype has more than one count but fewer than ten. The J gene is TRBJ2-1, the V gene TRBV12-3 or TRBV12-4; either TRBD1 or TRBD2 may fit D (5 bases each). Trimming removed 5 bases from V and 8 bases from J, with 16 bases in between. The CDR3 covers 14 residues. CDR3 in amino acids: CASSPPNRDDEQFF. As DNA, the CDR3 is TGTGCCAGCAGTCCGCCCAACCGGGACGATGAGCAGTTCTTC.

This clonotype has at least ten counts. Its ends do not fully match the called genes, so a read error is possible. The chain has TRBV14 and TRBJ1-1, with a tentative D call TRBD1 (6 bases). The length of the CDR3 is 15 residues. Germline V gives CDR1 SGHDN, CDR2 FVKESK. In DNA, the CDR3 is TGTGCCAGCAGCCAGTTTATAACAGGGAACTCTGAAGCTTTCTTT. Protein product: CASSQFITGNSEAFF.

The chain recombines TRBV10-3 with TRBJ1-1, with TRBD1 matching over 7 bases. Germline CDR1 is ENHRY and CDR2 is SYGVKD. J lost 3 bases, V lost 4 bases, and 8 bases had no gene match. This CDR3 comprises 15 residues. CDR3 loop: CAISARAGGDTEAFF. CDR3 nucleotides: TGTGCCATCAGTGCAAGGGCAGGGGGGGACACTGAAGCTTTCTTT.

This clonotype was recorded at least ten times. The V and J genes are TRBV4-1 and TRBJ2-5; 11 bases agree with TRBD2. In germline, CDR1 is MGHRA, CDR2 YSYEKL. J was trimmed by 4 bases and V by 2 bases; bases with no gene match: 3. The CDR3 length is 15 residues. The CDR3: CASSQSLAGAETQYF. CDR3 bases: TGCGCCAGCAGCCAATCACTAGCGGGGGCAGAGACCCAGTACTTC.

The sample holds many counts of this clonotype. CDR3 sequence (DNA): TGTGCCAGCAGCCCCGACTCTAGCTCCTACAATGAGCAGTTCTTC. It is translated as CASSPDSSSYNEQFF. The genes are TRBV7-7 and TRBJ2-1, with D hard to call. V lost 5 bases and J lost 0, with 11 bases in between. Germline CDR1 SSHAT, CDR2 FNYEAQ (reference sequence). This CDR3 region has 15 residues.

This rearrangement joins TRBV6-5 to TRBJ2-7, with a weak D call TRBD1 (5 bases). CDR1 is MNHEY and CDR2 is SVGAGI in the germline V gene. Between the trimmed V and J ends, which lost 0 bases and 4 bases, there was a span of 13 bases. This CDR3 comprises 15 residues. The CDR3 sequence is CASSYSPGSFYEQYF. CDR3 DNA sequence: TGTGCCAGCAGTTACTCCCCAGGGTCGTTTTACGAGCAGTACTTC.

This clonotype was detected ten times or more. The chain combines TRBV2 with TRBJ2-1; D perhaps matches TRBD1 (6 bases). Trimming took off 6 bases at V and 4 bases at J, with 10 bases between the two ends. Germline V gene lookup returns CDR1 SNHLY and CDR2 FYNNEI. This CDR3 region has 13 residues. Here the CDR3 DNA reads TGTGCCAGCAGACCGGACAGTTACAATGAGCAGTTCTTC. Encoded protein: CASRPDSYNEQFF.

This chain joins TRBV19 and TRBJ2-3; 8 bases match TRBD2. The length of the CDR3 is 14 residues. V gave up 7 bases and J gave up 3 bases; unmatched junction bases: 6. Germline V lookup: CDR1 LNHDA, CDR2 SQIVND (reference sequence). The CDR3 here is CASTAGGGTDTQYF. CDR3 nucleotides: TGTGCCAGTACTGCGGGGGGTGGGACAGATACGCAGTATTTT.

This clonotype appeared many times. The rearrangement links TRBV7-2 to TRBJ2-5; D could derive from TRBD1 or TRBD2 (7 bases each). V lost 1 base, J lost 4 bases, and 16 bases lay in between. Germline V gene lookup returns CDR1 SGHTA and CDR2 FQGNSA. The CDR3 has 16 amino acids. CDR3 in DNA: TGTGCCAGCAGCTTAGAGCGGCAGGGGGGGGCAGAGACCCAGTACTTC. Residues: CASSLERQGGAETQYF. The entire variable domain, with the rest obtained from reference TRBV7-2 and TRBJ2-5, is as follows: GAGVSQSPSNKVTEKGKDVELRCDPISGHTALYWYRQSLGQGLEFLIYFQGNSAPDKSGLPSDRFSAERTGGSVSTLTIQRTQQEDSAVYLCASSLERQGGAETQYFGPGTRLLVL.

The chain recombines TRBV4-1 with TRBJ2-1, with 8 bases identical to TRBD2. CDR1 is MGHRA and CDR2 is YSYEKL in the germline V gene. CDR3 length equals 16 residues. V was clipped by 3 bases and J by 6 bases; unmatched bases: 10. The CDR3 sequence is CASSHHTSGSSNEQFF. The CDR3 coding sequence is TGCGCCAGCAGCCACCATACCAGCGGGAGCAGCAATGAGCAGTTCTTC.

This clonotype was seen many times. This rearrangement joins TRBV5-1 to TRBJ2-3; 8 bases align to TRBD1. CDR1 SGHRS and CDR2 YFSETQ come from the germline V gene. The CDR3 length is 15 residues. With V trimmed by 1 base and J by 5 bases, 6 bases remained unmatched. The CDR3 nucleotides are TGCGCCAGCAGCTTGCTGGGGACAGGAGGAGATACGCAGTATTTT. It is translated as CASSLLGTGGDTQYF.

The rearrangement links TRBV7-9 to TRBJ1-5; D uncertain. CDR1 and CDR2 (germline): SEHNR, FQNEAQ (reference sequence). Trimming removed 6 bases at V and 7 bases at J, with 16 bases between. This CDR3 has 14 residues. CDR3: CASSVGGIDQPQHF. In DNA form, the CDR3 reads TGTGCCAGCAGTGTCGGCGGGATCGACCAGCCCCAGCATTTT.

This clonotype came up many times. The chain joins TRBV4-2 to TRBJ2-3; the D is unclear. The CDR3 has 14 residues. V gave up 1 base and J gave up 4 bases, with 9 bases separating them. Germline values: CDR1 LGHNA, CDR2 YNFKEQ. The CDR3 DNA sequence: TGTGCCAGCAGCCAAGCTGTTAGGGCAGATACGCAGTATTTT. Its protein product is CASSQAVRADTQYF.

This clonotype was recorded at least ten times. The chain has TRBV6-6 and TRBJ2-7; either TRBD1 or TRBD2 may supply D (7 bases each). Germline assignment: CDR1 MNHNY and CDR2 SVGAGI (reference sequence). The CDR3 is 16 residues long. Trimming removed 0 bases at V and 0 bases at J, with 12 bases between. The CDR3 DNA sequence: TGTGCCAGCAGTTACTCCCAGCGGGACAGCTCCTACGAGCAGTACTTC. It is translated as CASSYSQRDSSYEQYF.

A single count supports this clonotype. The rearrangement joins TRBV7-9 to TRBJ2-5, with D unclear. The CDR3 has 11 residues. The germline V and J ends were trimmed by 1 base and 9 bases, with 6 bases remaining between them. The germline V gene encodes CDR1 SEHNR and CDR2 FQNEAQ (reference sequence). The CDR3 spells CASSLDDPQYF. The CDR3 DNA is TGTGCCAGCAGCTTAGATGACCCCCAGTACTTC. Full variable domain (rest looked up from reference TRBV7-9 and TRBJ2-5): DTGVSQNPRHKITKRGQNVTFRCDPISEHNRLYWYRQTLGQGPEFLTYFQNEAQLEKSRLLSDRFSAERPKGSFSTLEIQRTEQGDSAMYLCASSLDDPQYFGPGTRLLVL.

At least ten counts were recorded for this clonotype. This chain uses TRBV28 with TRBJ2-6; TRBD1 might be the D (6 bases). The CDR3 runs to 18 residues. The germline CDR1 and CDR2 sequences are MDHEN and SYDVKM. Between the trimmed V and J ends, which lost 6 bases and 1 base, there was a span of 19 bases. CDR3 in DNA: TGTGCCAGCAGCGGTGGGGGCCCCTCGGGATCTGGGGCCAACGTCCTGACTTTC. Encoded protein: CASSGGGPSGSGANVLTF.

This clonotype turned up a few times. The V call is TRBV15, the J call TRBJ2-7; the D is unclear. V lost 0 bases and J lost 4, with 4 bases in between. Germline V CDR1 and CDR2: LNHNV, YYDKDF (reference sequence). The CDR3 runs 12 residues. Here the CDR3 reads CATSRDRYEQYF. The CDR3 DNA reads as TGTGCCACCAGCAGAGATCGGTACGAGCAGTACTTC.

CDR3 nucleotides: TGCAGTGCTAGGAGACCCCGGGACAGTTTTATCTCTGGGGCCAACGTCCTGACTTTC. This codes for CSARRPRDSFISGANVLTF. V and J are TRBV20-1 and TRBJ2-6; 7 bases align to TRBD1. The CDR3 spans 19 residues. The V gene end was trimmed by 3 bases and the J gene end by 0 bases; junction bases not matched to a gene: 14. Germline CDR1 and CDR2: DFQATT and SNEGSKA (reference sequence).